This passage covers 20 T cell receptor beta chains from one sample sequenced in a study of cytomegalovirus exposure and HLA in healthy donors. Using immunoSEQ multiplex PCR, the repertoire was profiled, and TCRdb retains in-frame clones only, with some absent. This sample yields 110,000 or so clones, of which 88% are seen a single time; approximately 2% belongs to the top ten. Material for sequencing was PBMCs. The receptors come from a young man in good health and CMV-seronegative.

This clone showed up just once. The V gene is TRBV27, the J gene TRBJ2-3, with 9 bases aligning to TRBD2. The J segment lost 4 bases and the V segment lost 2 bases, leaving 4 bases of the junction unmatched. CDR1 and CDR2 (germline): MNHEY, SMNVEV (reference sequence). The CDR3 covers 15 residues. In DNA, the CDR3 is TGTGCCAGCAGTTTAGCTAGCGGGAACCCAGATACGCAGTATTTT. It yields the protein CASSLASGNPDTQYF.

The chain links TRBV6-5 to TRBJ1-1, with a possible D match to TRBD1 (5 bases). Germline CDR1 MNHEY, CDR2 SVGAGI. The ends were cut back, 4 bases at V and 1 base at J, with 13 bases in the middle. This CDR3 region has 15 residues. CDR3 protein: CASSSRGAANTEAFF. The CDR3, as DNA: TGTGCCAGCAGTTCGCGCGGGGCAGCGAACACTGAAGCTTTCTTT.

In nucleotides, the CDR3 is TGTGCCAGCAGGAATAACTTCGTTCGGAATGAGCAGTTCTTC. Translating gives CASRNNFVRNEQFF. The chain combines TRBV27 with TRBJ2-1; D uncertain. Between the trimmed V and J ends, which lost 6 bases and 7 bases, there was a span of 16 bases. Germline loops: CDR1 MNHEY, CDR2 SMNVEV (reference sequence). The CDR3 contains 14 residues.

CDR3 region: CASRRTGGDSPLHF. The CDR3 bases are TGTGCCAGCAGAAGGACAGGGGGAGATTCACCCCTCCACTTT. V and J are TRBV5-4 and TRBJ1-6; the match to TRBD1 covers 10 bases. Trimming took 5 bases from V and 8 from J; bases not matched to a gene: 4. This CDR3 is built from 14 residues. Per the germline V gene, CDR1 is SGHNT and CDR2 is YYREEE (reference sequence).

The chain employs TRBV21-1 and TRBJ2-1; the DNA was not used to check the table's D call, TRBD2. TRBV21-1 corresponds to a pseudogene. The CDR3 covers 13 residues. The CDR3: CASSKYATSGQFF. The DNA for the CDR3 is TGTGCCAGCAGCAAATACGCGACGTCGGGGCAGTTCTTC.

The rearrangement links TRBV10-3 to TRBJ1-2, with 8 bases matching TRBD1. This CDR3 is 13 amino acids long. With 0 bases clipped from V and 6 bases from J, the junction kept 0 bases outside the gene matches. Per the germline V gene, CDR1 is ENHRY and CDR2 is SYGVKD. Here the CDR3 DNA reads TGTGCCATCAGTGAGTCGACAGGGGATGGCTACACCTTC. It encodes CAISESTGDGYTF.

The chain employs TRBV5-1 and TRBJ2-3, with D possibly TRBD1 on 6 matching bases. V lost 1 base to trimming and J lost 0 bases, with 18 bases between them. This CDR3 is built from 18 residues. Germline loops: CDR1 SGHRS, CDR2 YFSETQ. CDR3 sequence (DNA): TGCGCCAGCAGCTTGTCTCACCGAGGGGGAGTTAGCACAGATACGCAGTATTTT. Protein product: CASSLSHRGGVSTDTQYF.

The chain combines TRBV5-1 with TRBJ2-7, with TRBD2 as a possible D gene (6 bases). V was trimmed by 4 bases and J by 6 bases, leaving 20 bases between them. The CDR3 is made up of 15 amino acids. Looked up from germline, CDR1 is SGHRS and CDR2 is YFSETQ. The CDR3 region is CASSKGDSSWAEQYF. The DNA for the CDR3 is TGCGCCAGCAGCAAAGGGGACTCCTCCTGGGCCGAGCAGTACTTC.

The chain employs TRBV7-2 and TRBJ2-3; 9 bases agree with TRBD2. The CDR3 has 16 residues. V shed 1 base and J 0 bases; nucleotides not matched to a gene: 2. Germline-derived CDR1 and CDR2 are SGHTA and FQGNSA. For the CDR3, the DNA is TGTGCCAGCAGCTTAGGGCTAGCGGGGAGCACAGATACGCAGTATTTT. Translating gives CASSLGLAGSTDTQYF.

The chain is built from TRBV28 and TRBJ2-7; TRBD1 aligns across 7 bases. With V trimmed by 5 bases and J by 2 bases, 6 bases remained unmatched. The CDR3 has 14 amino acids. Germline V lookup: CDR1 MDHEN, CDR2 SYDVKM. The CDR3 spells CASSGQVPPYEQYF. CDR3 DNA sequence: TGTGCCAGCAGTGGACAGGTCCCCCCCTACGAGCAGTACTTC.

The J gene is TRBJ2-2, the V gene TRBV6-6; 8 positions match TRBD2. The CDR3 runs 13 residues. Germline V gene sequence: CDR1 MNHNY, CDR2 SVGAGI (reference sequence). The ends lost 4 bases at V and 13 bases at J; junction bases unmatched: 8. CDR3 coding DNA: TGTGCCAGCAGTTTCGGGACTAGTGAAGGGCTGTTTTTT. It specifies CASSFGTSEGLFF.

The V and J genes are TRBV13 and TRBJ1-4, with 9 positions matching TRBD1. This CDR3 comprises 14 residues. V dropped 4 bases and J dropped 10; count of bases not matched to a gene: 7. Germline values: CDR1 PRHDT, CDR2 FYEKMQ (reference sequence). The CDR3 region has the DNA TGTGCCAGCAGCTCGTGGACAGGGGAAGGAAAACTGTTTTTT. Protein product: CASSSWTGEGKLFF.

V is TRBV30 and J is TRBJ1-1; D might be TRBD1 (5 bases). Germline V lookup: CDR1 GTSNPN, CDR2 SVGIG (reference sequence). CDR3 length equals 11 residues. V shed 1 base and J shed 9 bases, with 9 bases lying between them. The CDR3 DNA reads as TGTGCCTGGAGTGCAGGGTCCCAAGCTTTCTTT. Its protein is CAWSAGSQAFF.

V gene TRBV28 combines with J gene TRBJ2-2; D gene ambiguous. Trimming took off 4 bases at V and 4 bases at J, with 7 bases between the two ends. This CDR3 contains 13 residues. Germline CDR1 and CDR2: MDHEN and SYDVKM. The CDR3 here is CASSSPSTGELFF. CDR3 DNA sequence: TGTGCCAGCAGTTCTCCGTCCACCGGGGAGCTGTTTTTT.

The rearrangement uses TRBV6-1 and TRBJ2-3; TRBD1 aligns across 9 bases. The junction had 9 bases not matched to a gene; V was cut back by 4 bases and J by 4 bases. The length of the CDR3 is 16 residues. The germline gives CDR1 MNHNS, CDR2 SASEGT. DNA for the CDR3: TGTGCCAGCAGTGGTTGGGGGGACAGGGATTCAGATACGCAGTATTTT. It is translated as CASSGWGDRDSDTQYF.

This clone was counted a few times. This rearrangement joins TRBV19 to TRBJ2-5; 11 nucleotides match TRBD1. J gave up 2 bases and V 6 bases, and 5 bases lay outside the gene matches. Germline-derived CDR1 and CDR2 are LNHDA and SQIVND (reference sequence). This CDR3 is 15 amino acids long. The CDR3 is CASSNRDRGQETQYF. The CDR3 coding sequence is TGTGCCAGTAGCAACCGGGACAGGGGGCAAGAGACCCAGTACTTC.

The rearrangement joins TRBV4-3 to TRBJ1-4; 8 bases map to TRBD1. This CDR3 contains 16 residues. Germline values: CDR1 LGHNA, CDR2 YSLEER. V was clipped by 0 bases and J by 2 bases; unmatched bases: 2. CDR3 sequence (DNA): TGCGCCAGCAGCCAAGAAAGGACAGGGACTAATGAAAAACTGTTTTTT. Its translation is CASSQERTGTNEKLFF.

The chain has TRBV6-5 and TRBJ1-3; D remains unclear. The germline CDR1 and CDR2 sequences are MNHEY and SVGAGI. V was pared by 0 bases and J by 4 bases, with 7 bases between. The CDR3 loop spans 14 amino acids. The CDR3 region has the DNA TGTGCCAGCAGTTACTCCTCCGCGGGAAACACCATATATTTT. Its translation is CASSYSSAGNTIYF.

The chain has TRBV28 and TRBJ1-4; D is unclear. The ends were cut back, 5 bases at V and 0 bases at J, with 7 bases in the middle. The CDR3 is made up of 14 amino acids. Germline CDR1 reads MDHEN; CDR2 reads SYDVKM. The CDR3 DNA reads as TGTGCCAGCAGTGTAGGAGCAACTAATGAAAAACTGTTTTTT. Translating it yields CASSVGATNEKLFF.

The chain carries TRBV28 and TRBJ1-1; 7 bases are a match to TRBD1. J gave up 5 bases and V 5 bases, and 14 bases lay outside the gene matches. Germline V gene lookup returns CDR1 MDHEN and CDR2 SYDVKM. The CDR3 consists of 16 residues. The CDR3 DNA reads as TGTGCCAGCAGTCTATCAATACAGGGGCTGCGGACTGAAGCTTTCTTT. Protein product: CASSLSIQGLRTEAFF.